What follows are 15 T cell receptor beta chains derived from one specimen sequenced in a study of T cells in Graves' hyperthyroidism and ophthalmopathy. Amplification yielded TCR beta CDR3 regions, with RNA transcripts as the source. The HTBI primer set served for first-round RT-PCR of the TCR CDR3. TCRdb re-derived calls from the multiplex PCR reads in MiXCR, one entry per CDR3 protein. The repertoire consists of around 390,000 distinct CDR3 sequences, with about 15% occurring once and the leading ten covering roughly a fifth. The sample was blood. These receptors all come from a woman in her twenties or thirties with Graves' ophthalmopathy.

This chain joins TRBV19 and TRBJ2-4; D gene unclear. The CDR3 is 14 residues long. The V end was cut by 5 bases, the J end by 3 bases, with 11 bases between. Germline V gene sequence: CDR1 LNHDA, CDR2 SQIVND (reference sequence). CDR3 in amino acids: CASSAEQVKNIQYF. The CDR3 nucleotides read TGTGCCAGTAGTGCAGAGCAGGTCAAAAACATTCAGTACTTC.

This clonotype appeared many times. The chain couples TRBV5-5 to TRBJ2-2; unclear D gene. The germline gives CDR1 SGHKS, CDR2 YYEKEE (reference sequence). This CDR3 has 14 residues. V was clipped by 5 bases and J by 0 bases, with 8 bases between them. CDR3 sequence: CASSYNANTGELFF. CDR3 bases: TGTGCCAGCAGTTACAACGCGAACACCGGGGAGCTGTTTTTT.

The rearrangement uses TRBV20-1 and TRBJ1-5; 7 nucleotides agree with TRBD1. The J segment lost 4 bases and the V segment lost 6 bases, leaving 6 bases of the junction unmatched. This CDR3 has 13 residues. The germline CDR1 and CDR2 sequences are DFQATT and SNEGSKA (reference sequence). The DNA for the CDR3 is TGCAGTGCCGAAGTACAGGGGAATCAGCCCCAGCATTTT. Amino acids: CSAEVQGNQPQHF.

In its sample, this clonotype was seen many times. V gene TRBV11-2 combines with J gene TRBJ2-1, with D tentatively TRBD1 (6 bases). The CDR3 runs 15 residues. The ends were cut back, 5 bases at V and 6 bases at J, with 17 bases in the middle. Germline loops: CDR1 SGHAT, CDR2 FQNNGV. In DNA, the CDR3 is TGTGCCAGCAGCCTCCGAGGACAGAAAATCAATGAGCAGTTCTTC. Amino acid sequence: CASSLRGQKINEQFF.

This clonotype occurred many times. This chain links TRBV6-2 or TRBV6-3 with TRBJ2-1, with 16 bases that match TRBD2. CDR1 MNHEY and CDR2 SVGEGT come from the germline V gene. J lost 0 bases, V lost 0 bases, and 5 bases had no gene match. This CDR3 comprises 20 residues. CDR3 DNA sequence: TGTGCCAGCAGTTACTCCACGGGACTAGCGGGGGGGAGCTCCTACAATGAGCAGTTCTTC. This gives the protein CASSYSTGLAGGSSYNEQFF.

This clonotype was counted ten times or more. The V gene is TRBV6-1, the J gene TRBJ1-2; 9 bases align to TRBD1. V shed 5 bases, J shed 7 bases, and the junction held 8 bases outside the gene matches. Germline-derived CDR1 and CDR2 are MNHNS and SASEGT. This CDR3 region has 14 residues. The CDR3 region is CASSKTTGGRGYTF. DNA for the CDR3: TGTGCCAGCAGTAAAACCACAGGGGGCCGTGGCTACACCTTC.

This clonotype was seen a handful of times. The CDR3 nucleotides are TGTGCCAGCAGCTTGTTGGGCGACACAGATACGCAGTATTTT. As protein: CASSLLGDTDTQYF. V is TRBV5-8 and J is TRBJ2-3; D is unclear. From germline, CDR1 is SGHTS and CDR2 YDEGEE. There are 14 residues in the CDR3. V was shortened by 1 base and J by 2 bases, with 8 bases between the two germline ends.

This clonotype has only a few counts. The chain has TRBV4-1 and TRBJ2-5; D not certain. This CDR3 is built from 16 residues. V was shortened by 0 bases and J by 0 bases, with 11 bases between the two germline ends. Per germline, CDR1 MGHRA and CDR2 YSYEKL. The CDR3 region is CASSQEGAGYQETQYF. The CDR3 DNA is TGCGCCAGCAGCCAAGAAGGCGCTGGGTACCAAGAGACCCAGTACTTC.

As for this clonotype: The junction does not match germline at one end; this may be a read error. V usage is TRBV20-1 and J usage is TRBJ2-2; D possibly corresponds to TRBD2 (6 bases). The germline gives CDR1 DFQATT, CDR2 SNEGSKA (reference sequence). The length of the CDR3 is 13 residues. CDR3 loop: CSASGRNTGGLFF. The CDR3 bases are TGCAGTGCTAGCGGCAGAAACACCGGGGGGCTGTTTTTT.

This clonotype was recorded at least ten times. J is TRBJ2-7 and V is TRBV2; D is possibly TRBD1 (6 bases). Trimming left V 4 bases short and J 3 bases short, with 10 bases between. The germline V gene encodes CDR1 SNHLY and CDR2 FYNNEI. The CDR3 runs 13 residues. For the CDR3, the DNA is TGTGCCAGCAGTGCCGACAGGAACTACGAGCAGTACTTC. Protein sequence: CASSADRNYEQYF. The whole variable domain, remainder taken from reference TRBV2 and TRBJ2-7, is EPEVTQTPSHQVTQMGQEVILRCVPISNHLYFYWYRQILGQKVEFLVSFYNNEISEKSEIFDDQFSVERPDGSNFTLKIRSTKLEDSAMYFCASSADRNYEQYFGPGTRLTVT.

This clonotype was observed a few times. This may be a read error: a much more frequent sequence differs by one nucleotide. The J gene is TRBJ1-5, the V gene TRBV24-1, with 7 bases matching TRBD1. The CDR3 consists of 16 residues. The V gene's germline CDR1 is KGHDR and CDR2 SFDVKD. CDR3: CATSDSTGLWDQSQHF. CDR3 coding DNA: TGTGCCACCAGTGACTCGACAGGGCTCTGGGATCAGTCCCAGCATTTT.

This CDR3 reads CASSPEGQGVSNYGYTF. The CDR3 DNA sequence: TGTGCCAGCAGCCCTGAGGGACAGGGGGTTTCTAACTATGGCTACACCTTC. The chain uses TRBV7-8 and TRBJ1-2, with 11 positions matching TRBD1. The V gene's germline CDR1 is SGHVS and CDR2 FQNEAQ. The CDR3 length is 17 residues. J was trimmed by 0 bases and V by 5 bases; bases with no gene match: 8. Full variable domain (missing parts from reference TRBV7-8 and TRBJ1-2): GAGVSQSPRYKVAKRGQDVALRCDPISGHVSLFWYQQALGQGPEFLTYFQNEAQLDKSGLPSDRFFAERPEGSVSTLKIQRTQQEDSAVYLCASSPEGQGVSNYGYTFGSGTRLTVV.

This clonotype occurred many times. This chain links TRBV20-1 with TRBJ1-4, with D uncertain. The germline V gene has CDR1 DFQATT and CDR2 SNEGSKA (reference sequence). The CDR3 sequence is 12 residues long. Trimming took 2 bases from V and 5 from J, leaving 6 bases between them. DNA of the CDR3: TGCAGTGCTAGACTGGAGAATGAAAAACTGTTTTTT. It specifies CSARLENEKLFF.

At least ten counts were recorded for this clonotype. The V call is TRBV29-1, the J call TRBJ2-2; D gene unclear. This CDR3 has 12 residues. Looked up from germline, CDR1 is SQVTM and CDR2 is ANQGSEA. The ends were cut back, 6 bases at V and 4 bases at J, with 9 bases in the middle. The CDR3 sequence is CSVLPGTGELFF. As DNA, the CDR3 is TGCAGCGTCCTTCCGGGCACCGGGGAGCTGTTTTTT.

This clonotype was seen a few times. The chain uses TRBV5-1 and TRBJ2-2, with D possibly being TRBD1 (6 bases). This CDR3 has 14 amino acids. V lost 4 bases, J lost 4 bases, and 11 bases lay in between. CDR1 and CDR2 from the germline V gene are SGHRS and YFSETQ. CDR3 region: CASSHGQFTGELFF. For the CDR3, the DNA is TGCGCCAGCAGCCATGGACAGTTCACCGGGGAGCTGTTTTTT.